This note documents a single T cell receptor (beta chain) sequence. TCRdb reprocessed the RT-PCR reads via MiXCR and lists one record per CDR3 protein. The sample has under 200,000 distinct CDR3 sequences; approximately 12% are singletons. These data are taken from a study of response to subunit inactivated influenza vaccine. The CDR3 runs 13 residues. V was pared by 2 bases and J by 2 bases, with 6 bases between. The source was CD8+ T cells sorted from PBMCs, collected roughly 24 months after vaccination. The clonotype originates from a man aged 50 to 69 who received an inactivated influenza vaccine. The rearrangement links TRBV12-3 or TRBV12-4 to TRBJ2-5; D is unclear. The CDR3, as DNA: TGTGCCAGCAGTTTATCCCAACAAGAGACCCAGTACTTC. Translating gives CASSLSQQETQYF.